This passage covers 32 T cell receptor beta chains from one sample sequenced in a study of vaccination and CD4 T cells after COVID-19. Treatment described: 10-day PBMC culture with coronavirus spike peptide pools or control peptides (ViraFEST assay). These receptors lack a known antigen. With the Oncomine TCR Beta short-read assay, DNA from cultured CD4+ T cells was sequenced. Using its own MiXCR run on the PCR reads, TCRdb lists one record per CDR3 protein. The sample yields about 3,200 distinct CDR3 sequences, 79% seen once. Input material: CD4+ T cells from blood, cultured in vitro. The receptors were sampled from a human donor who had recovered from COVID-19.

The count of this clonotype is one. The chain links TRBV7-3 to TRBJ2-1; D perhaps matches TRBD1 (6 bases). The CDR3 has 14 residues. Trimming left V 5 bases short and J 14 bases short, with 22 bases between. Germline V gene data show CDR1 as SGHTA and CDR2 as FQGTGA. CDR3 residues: CASSGTSDSVVKFF. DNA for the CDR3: TGTGCCAGCAGCGGAACCTCGGACAGCGTTGTGAAGTTCTTC.

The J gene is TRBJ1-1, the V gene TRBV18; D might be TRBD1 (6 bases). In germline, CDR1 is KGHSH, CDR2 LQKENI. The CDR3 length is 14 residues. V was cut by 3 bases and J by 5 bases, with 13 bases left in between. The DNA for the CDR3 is TGTGCCAGCTCACCTAGTAGGGGGGTTACTGAAGCTTTCTTT. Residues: CASSPSRGVTEAFF.

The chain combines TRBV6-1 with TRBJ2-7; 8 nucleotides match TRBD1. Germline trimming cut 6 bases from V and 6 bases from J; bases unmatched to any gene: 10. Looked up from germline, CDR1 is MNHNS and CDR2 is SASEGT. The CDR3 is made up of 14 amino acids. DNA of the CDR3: TGTGCCAGCAGACCCGGACAGGGAACAGGCGAGCAGTACTTC. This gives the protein CASRPGQGTGEQYF.

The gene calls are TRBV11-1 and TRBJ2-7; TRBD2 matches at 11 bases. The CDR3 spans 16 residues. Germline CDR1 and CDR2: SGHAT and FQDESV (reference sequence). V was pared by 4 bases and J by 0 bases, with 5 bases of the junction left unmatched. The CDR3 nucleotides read TGTGCCAGCAGCTGGAGTAGCGGGGGGGCCTCCTACGAGCAGTACTTC. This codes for CASSWSSGGASYEQYF.

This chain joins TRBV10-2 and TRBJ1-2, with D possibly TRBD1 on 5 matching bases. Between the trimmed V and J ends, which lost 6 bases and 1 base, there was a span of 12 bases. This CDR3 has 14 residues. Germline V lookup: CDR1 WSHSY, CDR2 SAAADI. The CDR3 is CASRAGHRNYGYTF. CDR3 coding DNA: TGCGCCAGCAGAGCCGGACACCGTAACTATGGCTACACCTTC.

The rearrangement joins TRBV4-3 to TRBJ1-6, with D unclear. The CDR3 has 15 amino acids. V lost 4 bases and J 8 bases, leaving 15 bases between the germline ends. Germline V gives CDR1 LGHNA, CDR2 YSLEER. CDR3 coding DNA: TGCGCCAGCAGCCTGAGAGGGAATTTGGATTCACCCCTCCACTTT. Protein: CASSLRGNLDSPLHF.

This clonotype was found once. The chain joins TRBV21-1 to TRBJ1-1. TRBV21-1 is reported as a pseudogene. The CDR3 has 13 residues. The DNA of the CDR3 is TGTGCCAGCAGCAAAGGGAGCTGTGGTGAAGCTTTCTTT. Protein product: CASSKGSCGEAFF.

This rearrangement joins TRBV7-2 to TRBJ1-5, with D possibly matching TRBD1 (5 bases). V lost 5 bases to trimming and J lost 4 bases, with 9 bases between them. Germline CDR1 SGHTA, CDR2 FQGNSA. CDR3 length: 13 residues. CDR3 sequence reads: CASSPGGNQPQHF. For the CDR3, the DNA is TGTGCCAGCAGCCCCGGGGGTAATCAGCCCCAGCATTTT.

CDR3 sequence reads: CASSSRDRSYEQYF. Written as DNA, the CDR3 is TGTGCCAGCAGCTCCCGGGACAGATCCTACGAGCAGTACTTC. The gene calls are TRBV7-9 and TRBJ2-7, with TRBD1 matching over 7 bases. Germline assignment: CDR1 SEHNR and CDR2 FQNEAQ (reference sequence). The CDR3 has 14 residues. The V segment lost 4 bases and the J segment 1 base; nucleotides outside the gene matches: 4.

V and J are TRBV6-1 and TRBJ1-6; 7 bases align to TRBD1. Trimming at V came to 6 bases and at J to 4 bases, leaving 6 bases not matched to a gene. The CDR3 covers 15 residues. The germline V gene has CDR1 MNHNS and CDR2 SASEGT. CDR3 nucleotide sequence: TGTGCCAGCAGGCCAGGGGGGCTTTATAATTCACCCCTCCACTTT. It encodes CASRPGGLYNSPLHF.

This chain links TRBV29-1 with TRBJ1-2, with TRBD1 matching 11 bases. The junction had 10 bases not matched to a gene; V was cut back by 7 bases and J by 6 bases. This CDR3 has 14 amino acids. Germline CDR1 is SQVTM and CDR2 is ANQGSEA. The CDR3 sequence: CSAWGDRGSDGYTF. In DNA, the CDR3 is TGCAGCGCCTGGGGGGACAGGGGGTCGGATGGCTACACCTTC.

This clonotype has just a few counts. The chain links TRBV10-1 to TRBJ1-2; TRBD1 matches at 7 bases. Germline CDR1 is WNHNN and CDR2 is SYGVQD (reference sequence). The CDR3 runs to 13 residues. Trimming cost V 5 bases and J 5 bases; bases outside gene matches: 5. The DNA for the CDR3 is TGCGCCAGCAGTCACGACAGGGTATATGGCTACACCTTC. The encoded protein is CASSHDRVYGYTF.

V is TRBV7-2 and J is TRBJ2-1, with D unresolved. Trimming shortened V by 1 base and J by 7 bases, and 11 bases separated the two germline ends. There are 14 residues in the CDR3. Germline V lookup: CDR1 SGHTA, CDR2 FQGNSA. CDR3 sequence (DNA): TGTGCCAGCAGCTTAGACGGCTTTACTAATGAGCAGTTCTTC. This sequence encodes CASSLDGFTNEQFF.

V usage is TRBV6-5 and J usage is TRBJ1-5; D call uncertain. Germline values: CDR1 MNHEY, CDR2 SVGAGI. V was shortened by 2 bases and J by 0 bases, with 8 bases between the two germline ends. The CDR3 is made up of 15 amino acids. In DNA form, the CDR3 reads TGTGCCAGCAGTTACCTCTGGGATAGCAATCAGCCCCAGCATTTT. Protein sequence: CASSYLWDSNQPQHF.

CDR3 region: CASSILGGSGSYNSPLHF. CDR3 nucleotides: TGTGCCAGTAGTATTCTGGGGGGCAGCGGCTCCTATAATTCACCCCTCCACTTT. V is TRBV19 and J is TRBJ1-6; D is perhaps TRBD1 (6 bases). The germline CDR1 and CDR2 sequences are LNHDA and SQIVND (reference sequence). V shed 3 bases and J shed 0 bases, with 15 bases lying between them. CDR3 length: 18 residues.

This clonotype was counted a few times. The CDR3, as DNA: TGTGCCAGCAGCCAAGTTGTGGGGGGGAGGGGATCTTCACCCCTCCACTTT. Amino acid sequence: CASSQVVGGRGSSPLHF. The chain uses TRBV4-2 and TRBJ1-6; D perhaps matches TRBD1 (5 bases). The V gene's germline CDR1 is LGHNA and CDR2 YNFKEQ. V was cut by 1 base and J by 9 bases, with 19 bases left in between. CDR3 length: 17 residues.

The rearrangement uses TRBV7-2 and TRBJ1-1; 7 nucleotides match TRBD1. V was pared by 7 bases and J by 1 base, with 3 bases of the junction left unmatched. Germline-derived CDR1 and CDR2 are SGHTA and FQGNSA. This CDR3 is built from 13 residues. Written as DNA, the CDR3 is TGTGCCAGCAATTACAGGGGGAACACTGAAGCTTTCTTT. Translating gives CASNYRGNTEAFF.

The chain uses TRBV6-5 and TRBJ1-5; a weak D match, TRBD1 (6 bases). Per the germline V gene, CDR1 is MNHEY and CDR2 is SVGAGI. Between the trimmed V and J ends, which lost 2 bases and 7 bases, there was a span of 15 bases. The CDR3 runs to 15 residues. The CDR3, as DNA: TGTGCCAGCAGTTACCATCAGGGGATGGGACAGCCCCAGCATTTT. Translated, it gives CASSYHQGMGQPQHF.

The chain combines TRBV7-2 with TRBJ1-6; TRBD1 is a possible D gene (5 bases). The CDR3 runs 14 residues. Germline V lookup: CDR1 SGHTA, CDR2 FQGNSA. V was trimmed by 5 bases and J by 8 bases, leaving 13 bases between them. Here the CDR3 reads CASSKRTSDSPLHF. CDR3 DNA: TGTGCCAGCAGCAAACGGACAAGTGATTCACCCCTCCACTTT.

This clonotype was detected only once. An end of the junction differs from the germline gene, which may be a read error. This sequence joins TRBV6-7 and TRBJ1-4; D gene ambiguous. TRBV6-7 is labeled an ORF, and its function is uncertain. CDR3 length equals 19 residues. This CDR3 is CASSYGVWTEPATNEELFF. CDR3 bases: TGTGCCAGCAGTTACGGCGTGTGGACGGAGCCTGCAACTAATGAAGAACTGTTTTTT.

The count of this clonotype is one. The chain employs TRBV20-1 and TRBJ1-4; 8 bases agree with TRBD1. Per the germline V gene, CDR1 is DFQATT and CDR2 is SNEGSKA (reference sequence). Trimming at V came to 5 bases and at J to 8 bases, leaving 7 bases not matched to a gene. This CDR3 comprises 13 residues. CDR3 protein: CSAGQGGGEKLFF. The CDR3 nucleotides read TGCAGTGCTGGACAGGGCGGAGGGGAAAAACTGTTTTTT.

Written as DNA, the CDR3 is TGTGCCAGCAGCCCTACTTTAGGTGGCTACACCTTC. This gives the protein CASSPTLGGYTF. The V call is TRBV7-2, the J call TRBJ1-2, with D unresolved. Deletions cut 5 bases from V and 7 bases from J, with 11 bases between. Germline CDR1 SGHTA, CDR2 FQGNSA. This CDR3 contains 12 residues.

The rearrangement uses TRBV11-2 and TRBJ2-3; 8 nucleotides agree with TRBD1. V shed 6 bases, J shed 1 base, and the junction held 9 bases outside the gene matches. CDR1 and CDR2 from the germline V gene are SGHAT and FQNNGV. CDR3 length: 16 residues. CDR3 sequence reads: CASRRTGRGRTDTQYF. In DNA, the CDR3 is TGTGCCAGCAGGAGGACAGGGAGAGGTCGCACAGATACGCAGTATTTT.

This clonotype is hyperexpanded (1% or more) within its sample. The CDR3 protein is CASSGEGTDTQYF. The CDR3 DNA follows: TGTGCCAGCAGTGGGGAGGGGACAGATACGCAGTATTTT. J is TRBJ2-3 and V is TRBV2; TRBD2 matches at 7 bases. The V gene's germline CDR1 is SNHLY and CDR2 FYNNEI. Trimming took 4 bases from V and 3 from J; bases not matched to a gene: 1. The CDR3 has 13 amino acids.

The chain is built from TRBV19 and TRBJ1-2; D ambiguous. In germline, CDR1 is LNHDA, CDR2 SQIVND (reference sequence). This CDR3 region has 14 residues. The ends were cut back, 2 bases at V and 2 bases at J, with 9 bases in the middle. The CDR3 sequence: CASSIQTANYGYTF. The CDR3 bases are TGTGCCAGTAGTATACAGACGGCCAACTATGGCTACACCTTC.

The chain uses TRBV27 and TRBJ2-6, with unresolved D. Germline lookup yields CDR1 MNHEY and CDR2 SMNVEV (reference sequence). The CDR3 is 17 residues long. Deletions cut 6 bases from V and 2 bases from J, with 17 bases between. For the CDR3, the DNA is TGTGCCAGCAGACCCCCCACGTCCTTCCCTGGGGCCAACGTCCTGACTTTC. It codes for CASRPPTSFPGANVLTF.

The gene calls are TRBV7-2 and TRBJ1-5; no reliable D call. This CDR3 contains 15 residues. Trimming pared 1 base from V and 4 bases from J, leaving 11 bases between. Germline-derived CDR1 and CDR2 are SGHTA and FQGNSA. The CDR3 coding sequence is TGTGCCAGCAGCTTAGGGTCGGCCCCTAATCAGCCCCAGCATTTT. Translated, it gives CASSLGSAPNQPQHF.

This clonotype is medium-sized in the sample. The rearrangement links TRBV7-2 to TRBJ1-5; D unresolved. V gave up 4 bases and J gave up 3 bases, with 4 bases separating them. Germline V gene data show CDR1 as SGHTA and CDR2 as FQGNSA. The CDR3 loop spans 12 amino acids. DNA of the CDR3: TGTGCCAGCAGCTCTTACAATCAGCCCCAGCATTTT. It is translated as CASSSYNQPQHF.

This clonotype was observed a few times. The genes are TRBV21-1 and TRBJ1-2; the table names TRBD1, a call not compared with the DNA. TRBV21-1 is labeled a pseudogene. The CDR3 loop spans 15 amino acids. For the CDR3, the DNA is TGTGCCAGCAGCAAAGGGAAGGGGCAGAGCTATGGCTACACCTTC. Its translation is CASSKGKGQSYGYTF.

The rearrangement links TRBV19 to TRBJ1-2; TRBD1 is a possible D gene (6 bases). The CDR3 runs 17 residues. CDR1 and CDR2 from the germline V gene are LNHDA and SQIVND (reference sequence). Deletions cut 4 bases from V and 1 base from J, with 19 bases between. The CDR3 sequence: CASSTHWGGTNNYGYTF. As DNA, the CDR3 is TGTGCCAGTAGTACCCACTGGGGGGGCACAAATAACTATGGCTACACCTTC.

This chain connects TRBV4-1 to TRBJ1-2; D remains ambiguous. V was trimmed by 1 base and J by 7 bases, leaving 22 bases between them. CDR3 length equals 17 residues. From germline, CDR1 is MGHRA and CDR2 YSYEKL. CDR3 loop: CASSQGVVRSVDPGYTF. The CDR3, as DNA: TGCGCCAGCAGCCAAGGGGTGGTAAGGTCTGTCGACCCTGGCTACACCTTC.

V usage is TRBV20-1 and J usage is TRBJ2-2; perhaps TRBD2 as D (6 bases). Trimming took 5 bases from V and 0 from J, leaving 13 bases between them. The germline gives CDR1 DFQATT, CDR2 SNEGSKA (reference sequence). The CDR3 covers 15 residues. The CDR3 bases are TGCAGTGCTCGGTCAAGCGGGTCGAACACCGGGGAGCTGTTTTTT. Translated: CSARSSGSNTGELFF.